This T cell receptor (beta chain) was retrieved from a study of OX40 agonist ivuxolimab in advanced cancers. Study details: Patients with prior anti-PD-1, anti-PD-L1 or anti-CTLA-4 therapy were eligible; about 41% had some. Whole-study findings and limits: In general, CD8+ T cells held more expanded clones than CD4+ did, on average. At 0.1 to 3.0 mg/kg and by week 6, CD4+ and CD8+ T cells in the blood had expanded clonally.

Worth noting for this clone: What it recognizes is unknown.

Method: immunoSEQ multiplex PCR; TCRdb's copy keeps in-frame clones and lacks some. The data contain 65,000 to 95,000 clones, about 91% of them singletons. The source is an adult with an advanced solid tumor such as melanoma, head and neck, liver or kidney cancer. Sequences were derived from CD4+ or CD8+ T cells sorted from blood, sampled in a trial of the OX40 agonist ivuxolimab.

CDR3 DNA sequence: TGCGCCAGCAGCTTCGTAGCGGTCGCGGAGACCCAGTACTTC. It is translated as CASSFVAVAETQYF. The chain has TRBV5-1 and TRBJ2-5; weak D call: TRBD2 (6 bases). This CDR3 spans 14 amino acids. The ends were cut back, 2 bases at V and 5 bases at J, with 13 bases in the middle. Germline values: CDR1 SGHRS, CDR2 YFSETQ.